This T cell receptor beta chain was sequenced for a study of blood T cell repertoires in COVID-19. Study context: The United States, Italy and Spain were the sources of the acute and convalescent COVID-19 samples. T cells, B-cell-depleted T cells, or PBMCs provided the cDNA or gDNA that served as material.

Per the study methods: Nucleated cell counts were estimated from reference gene primer amplification. Some clones are missing from TCRdb's copy, which holds only in-frame ones; the method was immunoSEQ multiplex PCR. The DNA was the basis for D and trimming; V, J and clone size are from that table. This sample has fewer than 300,000 clones, with over 70% found just once. Trimming stripped 3 bases from V and 0 bases from J, with 12 bases between. The CDR3 has 17 residues. Germline V gives CDR1 LGHDT, CDR2 YNNKEL (reference sequence). The sample was peripheral blood. The chain recombines TRBV3-1 (or the pseudogene TRBV3-2) with TRBJ2-6, with D perhaps TRBD2 (5 bases). This clonotype was obtained from a human donor in a cohort sampled during active COVID-19. Written as DNA, the CDR3 is TGTGCCAGCAGCCACCTCGGACGGGACTCTGGGGCCAACGTCCTGACTTTC. It encodes CASSHLGRDSGANVLTF.